This T cell receptor beta chain was obtained from a study of T cell responses to AZD1222 COVID-19 vaccine. Broader study findings: Spike regions recognized by vaccine-associated CD4 TCRs spanned the protein, led by 160-218 and 743-854. Every sample of the repertoires postdated the peak T cell response.

Clones were sequenced by immunoSEQ multiplex PCR, and TCRdb holds only the in-frame ones, with some missing. The table records 150,000 or so clones, approximately 90% of them present only once. In regard to this clone: What it binds is not known.

Germline CDR1 LNHDA, CDR2 SQIVND (reference sequence). The length of the CDR3 is 15 residues. The ends were cut back, 4 bases at V and 2 bases at J, with 11 bases in the middle. This TCR was sampled from an adult in good health. The V and J genes are TRBV19 and TRBJ2-2; D might be TRBD2 (6 bases). The specimen comprised peripheral blood, sampled on day 0 of AZD1222 vaccination. The chain's CDR3 is CASSTGTANTGELFF. The CDR3 nucleotides are TGTGCCAGTAGTACCGGGACTGCTAACACCGGGGAGCTGTTTTTT.